A single sample is the source of the 27 T cell receptor beta chains below, sequenced in a study of identical twins. From the 5' RACE reads, TCRdb called clonotypes with MiXCR, one entry per CDR3 protein. Of 400,000 or so distinct CDR3 sequences in the sample, approximately 8.7% were seen once. Specimen: naive T cells sorted from blood. These receptors were obtained from a woman in her forties or fifties in good health.

This clonotype appeared many times. The chain has TRBV27 and TRBJ2-2, with D perhaps TRBD1 or TRBD2 (6 bases each). The V gene's germline CDR1 is MNHEY and CDR2 SMNVEV (reference sequence). This CDR3 has 17 amino acids. V was cut by 7 bases and J by 5 bases, with 23 bases left in between. The chain's CDR3 is CASMWGAFGDGTGELFF. CDR3 in DNA: TGTGCCAGCATGTGGGGGGCATTCGGGGACGGTACCGGGGAGCTGTTTTTT.

This clonotype was recorded many times. V gene TRBV12-3 or TRBV12-4 combines with J gene TRBJ2-1; D is uncertain. V was pared by 3 bases and J by 15 bases, with 15 bases between. The CDR3 covers 12 residues. Here the CDR3 reads CASSFWNRTGFF. The CDR3 region has the DNA TGTGCCAGCAGTTTTTGGAATAGGACCGGGTTCTTC.

This clonotype showed up many times. The chain couples TRBV20-1 to TRBJ2-7, with D perhaps assigned TRBD1 or TRBD2 (6 bases each). CDR1 is DFQATT, CDR2 SNEGSKA, per germline (reference sequence). The CDR3 spans 17 residues. Trimming cost V 1 base and J 3 bases, with 22 bases left between them. Here the CDR3 DNA reads TGCAGTGCTAGAGGGAGGGGGTTAGGGGCGGACGGCTACGAGCAGTACTTC. This sequence encodes CSARGRGLGADGYEQYF.

The chain has TRBV7-6 and TRBJ2-1; 7 bases are a match to TRBD2. CDR3 length equals 15 residues. The junction had 8 bases not matched to a gene; V was cut back by 5 bases and J by 4 bases. Germline CDR1 SGHVS, CDR2 FNYEAQ. DNA of the CDR3: TGTGCCAGCAGCGCTAGCGGCCTCTGGTACAATGAGCAGTTCTTC. Encoded protein: CASSASGLWYNEQFF.

This clonotype was observed at least ten times. The CDR3 is CASSLPSGLEAFF. In DNA form, the CDR3 reads TGCGCCAGCAGCCTGCCTAGTGGATTGGAAGCTTTCTTT. The chain is built from TRBV4-1 and TRBJ1-1, with D hard to call. Looked up from germline, CDR1 is MGHRA and CDR2 is YSYEKL. V shed 4 bases and J shed 8 bases, with 14 bases lying between them. This CDR3 spans 13 amino acids.

The chain carries TRBV20-1 and TRBJ1-5, with D possibly being TRBD1 (5 bases). The CDR3 consists of 12 residues. In germline, CDR1 is DFQATT, CDR2 SNEGSKA (reference sequence). V was shortened by 5 bases and J by 9 bases, with 14 bases between the two germline ends. CDR3 coding DNA: TGCAGTGCTCCCCAGACCGGGGGGCCCCAGCATTTT. Translation: CSAPQTGGPQHF.

This clonotype was seen only a few times. The V and J genes are TRBV4-1 and TRBJ2-1, with D perhaps TRBD1 (7 bases). The CDR3 is made up of 15 amino acids. Trimming took 5 bases from V and 5 from J, leaving 16 bases between them. The V gene's germline CDR1 is MGHRA and CDR2 YSYEKL. CDR3: CASSKQGDFDNEQFF. DNA of the CDR3: TGCGCCAGCAGCAAGCAGGGGGACTTCGACAATGAGCAGTTCTTC.

This chain links TRBV20-1 with TRBJ2-3; D gene ambiguous. The V gene lost 3 bases and the J gene lost 5 bases, with 12 bases spanning the gap. Germline V CDR1 and CDR2: DFQATT, SNEGSKA (reference sequence). The CDR3 length is 13 residues. CDR3 loop: CSASAQNRDTQYF. The CDR3, as DNA: TGCAGTGCTAGCGCTCAAAACAGAGATACGCAGTATTTT.

The chain recombines TRBV14 with TRBJ2-7; TRBD2 matches 8 bases. The CDR3 spans 14 residues. Looked up from germline, CDR1 is SGHDN and CDR2 is FVKESK. V lost 1 base, J lost 6 bases, and 5 bases stayed unmatched. In DNA, the CDR3 is TGTGCCAGCAGCCAAGTTGCGGGAGGTGGCGAGCAGTACTTC. This encodes CASSQVAGGGEQYF.

This clonotype was seen repeatedly, ten times or more. This sequence joins TRBV2 and TRBJ2-7; 12 nucleotides line up with TRBD1. The germline CDR1 and CDR2 sequences are SNHLY and FYNNEI. This CDR3 region has 14 residues. Unmatched junction bases numbered 7, after V lost 7 bases and J lost 6 bases. The CDR3 sequence is CASKRGQGALEQYF. CDR3 in DNA: TGTGCCAGCAAACGGGGACAGGGGGCCCTCGAGCAGTACTTC.

V gene TRBV7-2 combines with J gene TRBJ2-1; 8 bases align to TRBD2. The CDR3 contains 16 residues. Trimming took 3 bases from V and 5 from J; bases not matched to a gene: 9. Germline V lookup: CDR1 SGHTA, CDR2 FQGNSA. Here the CDR3 reads CASSLAPGLENNEQFF. In nucleotides, the CDR3 is TGTGCCAGCAGCTTGGCCCCGGGACTAGAGAACAATGAGCAGTTCTTC.

This clonotype was seen at least ten times. This CDR3 is CASSQEGTGYNEQFF. The CDR3 coding sequence is TGTGCCAGCAGCCAAGAAGGGACTGGCTACAATGAGCAGTTCTTC. The rearrangement joins TRBV3-1 to TRBJ2-1, with D perhaps TRBD2 (6 bases). The CDR3 covers 15 residues. Looked up from germline, CDR1 is LGHDT and CDR2 is YNNKEL (reference sequence). V lost 0 bases, J lost 3 bases, and 9 bases lay in between.

This clonotype occurred many times. The chain joins TRBV5-1 to TRBJ2-2; D gene uncertain. With 5 bases removed from V and 0 bases from J, the gap between germline ends came to 11 bases. Germline V gene sequence: CDR1 SGHRS, CDR2 YFSETQ. This CDR3 is built from 15 residues. In nucleotides, the CDR3 is TGCGCCAGCAGGCGAATGCAGTCGAACACCGGGGAGCTGTTTTTT. As protein: CASRRMQSNTGELFF.

This clonotype was seen a few times. The rearrangement links TRBV5-1 to TRBJ2-6; no definite D call. The length of the CDR3 is 14 residues. Trimming took 4 bases from V and 0 from J, leaving 5 bases between them. Germline-derived CDR1 and CDR2 are SGHRS and YFSETQ. The chain's CDR3 is CASSDTSGANVLTF. The CDR3 DNA follows: TGCGCCAGCAGCGACACCTCTGGGGCCAACGTCCTGACTTTC.

This clonotype was observed a few times. This chain links TRBV12-3 or TRBV12-4 with TRBJ2-7; D call uncertain. This CDR3 region has 17 residues. Trimming left V 2 bases short and J 3 bases short, with 20 bases between. Here the CDR3 DNA reads TGTGCCAGCAGTTTAATCCCCCTTGGCGGAATGATCTACGAGCAGTACTTC. It encodes CASSLIPLGGMIYEQYF.

The chain is built from TRBV7-6 and TRBJ2-7; D is possibly TRBD1 or TRBD2 (7 bases each). CDR1 SGHVS and CDR2 FNYEAQ come from the germline V gene. This CDR3 contains 14 residues. V was trimmed by 5 bases and J by 3 bases, leaving 14 bases between them. The CDR3 DNA reads TGTGCCAGCAGCCGCAGGGGGGGGGGCTACGAGCAGTACTTC. Protein sequence: CASSRRGGGYEQYF.

This clonotype showed up just a few times. This chain joins TRBV4-1 and TRBJ2-1, with D tentatively TRBD2 (5 bases). From germline, CDR1 is MGHRA and CDR2 YSYEKL. The CDR3 extends over 16 amino acids. The V and J ends lost 4 bases and 4 bases respectively, with 17 bases between them. The CDR3 region has the DNA TGCGCCAGCAGCCCCGAGGAAGCGGAGCTATACAATGAGCAGTTCTTC. This translates into CASSPEEAELYNEQFF.

In its sample, this clonotype was seen a few times. The chain links TRBV6-6 to TRBJ2-3; D may be TRBD2 (6 bases). Trimming took off 6 bases at V and 6 bases at J, with 13 bases between the two ends. CDR1 and CDR2 from the germline V gene are MNHNY and SVGAGI (reference sequence). The CDR3 is 13 amino acids. DNA for the CDR3: TGTGCCAGCAGCCAACTACTAGCTGATACGCAGTATTTT. Translation gives CASSQLLADTQYF.

This clonotype was seen a few times. The genes are TRBV7-8 and TRBJ2-1, with a tentative D call TRBD1 (5 bases). CDR1 and CDR2 from the germline V gene are SGHVS and FQNEAQ. The CDR3 extends over 15 amino acids. The V end was cut by 1 base, the J end by 8 bases, with 15 bases between. CDR3 sequence (DNA): TGTGCCAGCAGCTTAGAGGGGCGTAGTTCCCATGAGCAGTTCTTC. It is translated as CASSLEGRSSHEQFF.

V usage is TRBV14 and J usage is TRBJ2-7; no clear D. Germline CDR1 is SGHDN and CDR2 is FVKESK. The ends were cut back, 0 bases at V and 4 bases at J, with 10 bases in the middle. The CDR3 has 14 residues. In DNA, the CDR3 is TGTGCCAGCAGCCAAGACGGGCATCTGTACGAGCAGTACTTC. Translated, it gives CASSQDGHLYEQYF.

This chain links TRBV3-1 with TRBJ2-7, with D possibly being TRBD2 (6 bases). In germline, CDR1 is LGHDT, CDR2 YNNKEL (reference sequence). Trimming pared 1 base from V and 5 bases from J, leaving 15 bases between. This CDR3 has 15 residues. The CDR3 loop reads CASSQGLGSGNEQYF. The CDR3 DNA sequence: TGTGCCAGCAGCCAAGGACTCGGGAGTGGAAACGAGCAGTACTTC.

This clonotype was seen only a few times. CDR3 in DNA: TGTGCCACCTCATACGGGGGCTCTGGGGCCAACGTCCTGACTTTC. Translating gives CATSYGGSGANVLTF. The chain is built from TRBV13 and TRBJ2-6; TRBD2 is a possible D gene (6 bases). Germline CDR1 and CDR2: PRHDT and FYEKMQ (reference sequence). The ends were cut back, 10 bases at V and 0 bases at J, with 13 bases in the middle. The CDR3 sequence is 15 residues long. Full variable domain (remainder filled in from reference TRBV13 and TRBJ2-6): AAGVIQSPRHLIKEKRETATLKCYPIPRHDTVYWYQQGPGQDPQFLISFYEKMQSDKGSIPDRFSAQQFSDYHSELNMSSLELGDSALYFCATSYGGSGANVLTFGAGSRLTVL.

This clonotype was counted once. The J gene is TRBJ2-1, the V gene TRBV18; D perhaps matches TRBD2 (6 bases). The CDR3 is made up of 13 amino acids. Germline CDR1 KGHSH, CDR2 LQKENI. The V gene lost 2 bases and the J gene lost 7 bases, with 9 bases spanning the gap. The CDR3 DNA sequence: TGTGCCAGCTCACCAGGGACTCGAAATGAGCAGTTCTTC. Amino acids: CASSPGTRNEQFF.

The chain is built from TRBV27 and TRBJ2-1; tentatively, D is TRBD2 (5 bases). Trimming left V 1 base short and J 0 bases short, with 10 bases between. This CDR3 is built from 16 residues. The germline V gene encodes CDR1 MNHEY and CDR2 SMNVEV (reference sequence). CDR3 sequence: CASSLWSRGSYNEQFF. DNA of the CDR3: TGTGCCAGCAGTTTATGGTCCCGGGGCTCCTACAATGAGCAGTTCTTC.

In this sample, this clonotype turned up many times. The rearrangement links TRBV7-2 to TRBJ1-1; 8 bases fit TRBD1. CDR1 is SGHTA, CDR2 FQGNSA, per germline. This CDR3 spans 15 amino acids. The ends lost 0 bases at V and 5 bases at J; junction bases unmatched: 5. CDR3 nucleotide sequence: TGTGCCAGCAGCTTAGCGGGCAGGGGGCTTACTGAAGCTTTCTTT. It is translated as CASSLAGRGLTEAFF.

The rearrangement uses TRBV5-5 and TRBJ2-7; D call uncertain. Germline CDR1 is SGHKS and CDR2 is YYEKEE (reference sequence). The CDR3 extends over 13 amino acids. The germline V and J ends were trimmed by 4 bases and 6 bases, with 14 bases remaining between them. DNA of the CDR3: TGTGCCAGCAGCACAAGGACGCTACTCGAGCAGTACGTC. Protein: CASSTRTLLEQYV.

The chain combines TRBV3-1 with TRBJ2-1, with D possibly matching TRBD1 (7 bases). Per the germline V gene, CDR1 is LGHDT and CDR2 is YNNKEL (reference sequence). Deletions cut 7 bases from V and 8 bases from J, with 18 bases between. The CDR3 has 14 residues. CDR3 protein: CASTPGGGLHEQFF. As DNA, the CDR3 is TGTGCCAGCACCCCAGGGGGAGGCCTTCATGAGCAGTTCTTC.